Listed below are T cell receptor beta chains from one sample, sequenced in a study of T cells expressing NK-cell markers. Each CDR3 protein gets one entry in TCRdb, which reprocessed the 5' RACE reads and gives no DNA. The clone table shows some 150,000 distinct CDR3 sequences, with the ten largest holding 10% to 15%. Sequencing was performed on blood T cells: a sorted CD56 or NKG2C T cell subset, CD4+ or CD8+ T cells, or bulk PBMC T cells (not recorded which). The receptors originated from a man aged 18-30 years in good health. Both conserved end residues are part of each CDR3.

V gene	J gene	CDR3 protein
TRBV12-3/TRBV12-4	TRBJ2-5	CASSLFNRGKETQYF
TRBV4-1	TRBJ2-7	CASSQESGADSYEQYF
TRBV4-2	TRBJ2-7	CASSQVQGVNEQYF
TRBV10-3	TRBJ2-1	CAISETRQEPTDEQFF
TRBV4-2	TRBJ2-6	CASSQETGLVMSGANVLTF
TRBV11-2	TRBJ1-1	CASSYYRAANTEAFF
TRBV6-6	TRBJ2-1	CASSNGDEQFF
TRBV5-1	TRBJ2-3	CASSLTRISTDTQYF
TRBV6-4	TRBJ2-1	CASSDSGGQGVVEQFF
TRBV20-1	TRBJ1-4	CSARGQGVGEKLFF
TRBV3-1	TRBJ1-3	CASRAGAGDTIYF
TRBV7-9	TRBJ1-1	CASSLSRGPTEAFF
TRBV27	TRBJ2-3	CASRGQGWSDTQYF
TRBV12-5	TRBJ2-4	CASGSPRLTLRDTKNIQYF
TRBV4-3	TRBJ2-7	CASSQPGQSPYEQYF
TRBV29-1	TRBJ2-3	CSVGGLAGRVYTDTQYF
TRBV27	TRBJ2-7	CASSPTTRLEKYF
TRBV14	TRBJ1-1	CASSQDAGSGYTEAFF
TRBV29-1	TRBJ1-1	CSGQTRTGLGTEAFF
TRBV20-1	TRBJ2-1	CSARDVQTTGDEQFF
TRBV5-4	TRBJ2-3	CASSTASGTNSLTDTQYF
TRBV10-1	TRBJ2-1	CASSDPLYNEQFF
TRBV11-2	TRBJ1-4	CASSLTTGRFEKLFF
TRBV3-1	TRBJ2-2	CASSQPGLAPGELFF
TRBV11-3	TRBJ2-3	CASSLRGRYTQYF
TRBV24-1	TRBJ2-3	CATSDLSSGRLDTQYF
TRBV24-1	TRBJ2-1	CATSDSGEGDRNEQFF
TRBV30	TRBJ2-3	CAWSAGSTDTQYF
TRBV30	TRBJ1-5	CAWSSEEVGQPQHF
TRBV12-3/TRBV12-4	TRBJ1-6	CASSFRVHTNSPLHF
TRBV10-2	TRBJ2-5	CASSKGAETQYF
TRBV12-3/TRBV12-4	TRBJ2-1	CASSLESRSNEQFF
TRBV9	TRBJ2-1	CASSVPRLASNNEQFF
TRBV12-3/TRBV12-4	TRBJ2-1	CASSLGGSAYNEQFF
TRBV12-3/TRBV12-4	TRBJ2-5	CASSSHLVRETQYF
TRBV6-5	TRBJ2-2	CASSYPAGELFF
TRBV5-5	TRBJ2-7	CASSWGTGGYEQYF
TRBV27	TRBJ2-1	CASSIGQGAWNEQFF
TRBV12-3/TRBV12-4	TRBJ2-5	CASSQSGLAGPRKETQYF
TRBV7-9	TRBJ1-1	CASREDRYPEAFF
TRBV18	TRBJ1-1	CASSDVANTEAFF
TRBV20-1	TRBJ2-3	CSAPQDISVADTQYF
TRBV29-1	TRBJ2-7	CSVETRDSSSYEQYF
TRBV20-1	TRBJ2-7	CSARVLAGYEQYF
TRBV5-5	TRBJ2-1	CASSKPGQGYGEQFF
TRBV5-6	TRBJ2-3	CASSRGTSDPDTQYF
TRBV11-1	TRBJ2-1	CASSFPPPLLADSYNEQFF
TRBV11-2	TRBJ2-2	CASSLWTGVNTGELFF